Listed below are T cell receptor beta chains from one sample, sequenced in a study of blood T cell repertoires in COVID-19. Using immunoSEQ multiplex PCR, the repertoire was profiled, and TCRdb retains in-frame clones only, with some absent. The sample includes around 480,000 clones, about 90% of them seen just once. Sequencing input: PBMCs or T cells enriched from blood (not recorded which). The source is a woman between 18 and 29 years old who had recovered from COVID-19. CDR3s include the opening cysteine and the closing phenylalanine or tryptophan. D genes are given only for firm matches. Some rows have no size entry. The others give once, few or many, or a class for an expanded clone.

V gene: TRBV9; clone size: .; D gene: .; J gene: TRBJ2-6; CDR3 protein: CASSRDSGANVLTF; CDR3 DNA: TGTGCCAGCAGTCGGGATTCTGGGGCCAACGTCCTGACTTTC
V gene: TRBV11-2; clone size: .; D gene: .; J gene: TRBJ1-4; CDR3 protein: CASSNFRTVVEKLFF; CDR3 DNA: TGTGCCAGCAGCAACTTCCGAACGGTCGTTGAAAAACTGTTTTTT
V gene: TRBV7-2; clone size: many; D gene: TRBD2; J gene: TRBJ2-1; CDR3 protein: CASSLGGGEGEQFF; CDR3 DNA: TGTGCCAGCAGCTTAGGCGGGGGTGAGGGTGAGCAGTTCTTC
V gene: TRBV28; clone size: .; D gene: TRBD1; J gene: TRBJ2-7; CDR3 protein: CASIGQGFYEQYF; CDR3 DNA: TGTGCCAGCATCGGACAGGGATTCTACGAGCAGTACTTC
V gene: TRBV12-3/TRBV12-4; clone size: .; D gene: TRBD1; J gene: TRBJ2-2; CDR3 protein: CASRGQLTGELFF; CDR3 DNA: TGTGCCAGCAGGGGACAGCTCACCGGGGAGCTGTTTTTT
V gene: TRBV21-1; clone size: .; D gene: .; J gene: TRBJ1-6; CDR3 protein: CASSNRRGGNSPLHF; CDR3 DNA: TGTGCCAGCAGCAATCGCCGCGGGGGGAATTCACCCCTCCACTTT
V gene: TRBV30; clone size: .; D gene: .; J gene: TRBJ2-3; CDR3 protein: CAWKSARGTDTQYF; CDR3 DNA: TGTGCCTGGAAGTCTGCGCGGGGCACAGATACGCAGTATTTT
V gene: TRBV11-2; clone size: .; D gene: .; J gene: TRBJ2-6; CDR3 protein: CASSLELRAPGANVLTF; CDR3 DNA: TGTGCCAGCAGCTTAGAACTTAGAGCGCCTGGGGCCAACGTCCTGACTTTC
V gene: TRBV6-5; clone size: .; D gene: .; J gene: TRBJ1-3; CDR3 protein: CASRAPSSGNTIYF; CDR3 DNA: TGTGCCAGCAGGGCACCTAGCTCTGGAAACACCATATATTTT
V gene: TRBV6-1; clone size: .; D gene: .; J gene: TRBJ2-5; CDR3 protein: CASSEVGETQYF; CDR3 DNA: TGTGCCAGCAGTGAAGTCGGGGAGACCCAGTACTTC
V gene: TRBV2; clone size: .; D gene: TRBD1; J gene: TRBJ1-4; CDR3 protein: CASSQNGGQGSEKLFF; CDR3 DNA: TGTGCCAGCAGTCAAAATGGGGGACAGGGGAGTGAAAAACTGTTTTTT
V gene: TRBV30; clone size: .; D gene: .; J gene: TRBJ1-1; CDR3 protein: CAWKRGGFLENTEAFF; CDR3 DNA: TGTGCCTGGAAGAGGGGAGGGTTCCTAGAGAACACTGAAGCTTTCTTT
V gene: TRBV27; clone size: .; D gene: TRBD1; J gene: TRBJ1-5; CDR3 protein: CASSQTQGQPQHF; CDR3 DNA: TGTGCCAGCAGTCAGACACAGGGGCAGCCCCAGCATTTT
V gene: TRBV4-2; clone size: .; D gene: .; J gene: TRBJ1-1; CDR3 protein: CASSQELDPDMNTEAFF; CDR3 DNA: TGTGCCAGCAGCCAAGAGCTGGACCCGGACATGAACACTGAAGCTTTCTTT
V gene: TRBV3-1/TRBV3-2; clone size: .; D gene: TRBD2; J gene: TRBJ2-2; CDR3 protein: CASSQQTSGNTGELFF; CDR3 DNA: TGTGCCAGCAGCCAACAAACTAGCGGTAACACCGGGGAGCTGTTTTTT
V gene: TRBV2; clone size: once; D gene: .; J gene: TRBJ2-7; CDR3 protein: CASREDSLAYEQYF; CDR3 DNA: TGTGCCAGCAGAGAAGACAGCTTAGCCTACGAGCAGTACTTC
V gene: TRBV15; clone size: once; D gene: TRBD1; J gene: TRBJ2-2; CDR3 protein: CATSRTIGTGSNTGELFF; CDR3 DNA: TGTGCCACCAGCAGGACGATAGGGACAGGGTCGAACACCGGGGAGCTGTTTTTT
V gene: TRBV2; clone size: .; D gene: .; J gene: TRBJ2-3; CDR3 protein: CASSPVWPTDTQYF; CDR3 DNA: TGTGCCAGCAGCCCAGTTTGGCCCACAGATACGCAGTATTTT
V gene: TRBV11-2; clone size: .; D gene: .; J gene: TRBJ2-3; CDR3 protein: CASSFWRGGFRNTDTQYF; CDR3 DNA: TGTGCCAGCAGCTTCTGGAGGGGGGGGTTTCGCAACACAGATACGCAGTATTTT
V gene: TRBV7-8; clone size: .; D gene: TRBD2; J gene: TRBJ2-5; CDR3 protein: CASSFEISGGETQYF; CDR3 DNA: TGTGCCAGCAGCTTCGAGATTAGCGGGGGGGAGACCCAGTACTTC
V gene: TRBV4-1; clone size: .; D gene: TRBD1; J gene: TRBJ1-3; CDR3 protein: CASSHRQGEPSGNTIYF; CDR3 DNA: TGCGCCAGCAGCCATAGACAGGGAGAACCAAGTGGAAACACCATATATTTT
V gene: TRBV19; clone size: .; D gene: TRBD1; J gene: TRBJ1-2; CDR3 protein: CASRLDQGGQGDTF; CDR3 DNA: TGTGCCAGTAGGCTCGATCAGGGCGGCCAGGGGGACACCTTC
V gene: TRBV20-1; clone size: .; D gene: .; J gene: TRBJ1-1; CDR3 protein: CSARGAAFF; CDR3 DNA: TGCAGTGCTAGAGGGGCGGCTTTCTTT
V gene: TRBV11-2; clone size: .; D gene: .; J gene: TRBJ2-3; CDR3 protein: CASSLEANPQSTDTQYF; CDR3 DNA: TGTGCCAGCAGCTTAGAAGCGAACCCGCAATCCACAGATACGCAGTATTTT
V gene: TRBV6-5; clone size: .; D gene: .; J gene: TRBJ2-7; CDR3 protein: CASSSLKAGGREQYF; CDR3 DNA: TGTGCCAGCAGTTCCCTTAAGGCAGGGGGGCGCGAGCAGTACTTC
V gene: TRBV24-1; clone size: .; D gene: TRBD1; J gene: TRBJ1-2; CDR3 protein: CATSDPGTGGSLDYGYTF; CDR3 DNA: TGTGCCACCAGTGACCCCGGGACAGGGGGCTCGCTCGACTATGGCTACACCTTC
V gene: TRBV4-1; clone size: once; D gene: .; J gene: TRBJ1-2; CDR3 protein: CASSQLEGGSYGYTF; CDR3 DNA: TGCGCCAGCAGCCAATTAGAGGGAGGGAGCTATGGCTACACCTTC
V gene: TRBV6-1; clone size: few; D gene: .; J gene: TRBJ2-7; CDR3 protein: CASSDRVGEQYF; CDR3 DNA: TGTGCCAGCAGTGACAGGGTTGGCGAGCAGTACTTC
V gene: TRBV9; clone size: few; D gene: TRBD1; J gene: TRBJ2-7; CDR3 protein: CASSPELGTGAYEQYF; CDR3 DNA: TGTGCCAGCAGCCCCGAACTGGGGACAGGGGCTTACGAGCAGTACTTC
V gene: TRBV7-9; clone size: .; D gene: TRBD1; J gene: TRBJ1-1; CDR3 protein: CASSLQGGTEAFF; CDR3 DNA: TGTGCCAGCAGCTTACAGGGGGGTACTGAAGCTTTCTTT
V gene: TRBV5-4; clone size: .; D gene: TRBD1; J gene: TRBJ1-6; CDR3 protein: CASSRDRGTSPLHF; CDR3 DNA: TGTGCCAGCAGCCGCGACAGGGGAACTTCACCCCTCCACTTT
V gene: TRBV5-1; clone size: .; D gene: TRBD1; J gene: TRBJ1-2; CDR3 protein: CASSLDGTGGVGGYTF; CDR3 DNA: TGCGCCAGCAGCTTGGACGGGACAGGGGGTGTTGGTGGCTACACCTTC
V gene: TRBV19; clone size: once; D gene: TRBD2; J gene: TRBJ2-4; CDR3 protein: CASSRTSGGVKNIQYF; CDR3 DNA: TGTGCCAGTAGCCGGACTAGCGGGGGAGTCAAAAACATTCAGTACTTC
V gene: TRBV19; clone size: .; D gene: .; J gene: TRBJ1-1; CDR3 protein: CASSWPNLTEAFF; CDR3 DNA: TGTGCCAGTAGTTGGCCCAACCTCACTGAAGCTTTCTTT
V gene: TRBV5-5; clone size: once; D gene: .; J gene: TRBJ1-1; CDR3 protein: CASSLNGMGEAFF; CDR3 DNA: TGTGCCAGCAGCCTTAACGGGATGGGTGAAGCTTTCTTT
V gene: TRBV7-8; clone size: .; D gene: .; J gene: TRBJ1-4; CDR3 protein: CASSPGTGDNEKLFF; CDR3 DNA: TGTGCCAGCAGCCCCGGGACGGGGGATAATGAAAAACTGTTTTTT
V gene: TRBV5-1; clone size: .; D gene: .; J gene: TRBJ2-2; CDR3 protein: CASSLAGSGENTGELFF; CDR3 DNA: TGCGCCAGCAGCTTGGCCGGGTCAGGGGAGAACACCGGGGAGCTGTTTTTT
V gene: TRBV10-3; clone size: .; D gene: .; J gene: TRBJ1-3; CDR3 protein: CAISEVYSGNTIYF; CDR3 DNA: TGTGCCATCAGTGAGGTGTACTCTGGAAACACCATATATTTT
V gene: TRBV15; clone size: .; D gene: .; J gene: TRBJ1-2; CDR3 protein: CATSRVAVTNYGYTF; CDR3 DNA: TGTGCCACCAGCAGAGTTGCAGTAACTAACTATGGCTACACCTTC